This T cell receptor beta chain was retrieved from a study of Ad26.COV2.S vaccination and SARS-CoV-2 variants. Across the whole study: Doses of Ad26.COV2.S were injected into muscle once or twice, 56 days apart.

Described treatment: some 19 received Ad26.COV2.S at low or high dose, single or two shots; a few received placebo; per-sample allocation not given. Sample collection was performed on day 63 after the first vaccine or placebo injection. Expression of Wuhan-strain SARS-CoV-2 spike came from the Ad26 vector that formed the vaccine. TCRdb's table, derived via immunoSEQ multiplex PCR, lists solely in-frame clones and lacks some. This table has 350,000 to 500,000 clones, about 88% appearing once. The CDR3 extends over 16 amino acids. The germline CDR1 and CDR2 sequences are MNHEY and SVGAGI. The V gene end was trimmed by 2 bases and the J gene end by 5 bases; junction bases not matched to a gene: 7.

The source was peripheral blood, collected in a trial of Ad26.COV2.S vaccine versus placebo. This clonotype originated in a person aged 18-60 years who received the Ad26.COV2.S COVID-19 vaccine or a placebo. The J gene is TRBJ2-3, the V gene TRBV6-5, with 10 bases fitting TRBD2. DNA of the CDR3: TGTGCCAGCAGTTACAAGAGGGGACTAGCGCTAGATACGCAGTATTTT. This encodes CASSYKRGLALDTQYF.